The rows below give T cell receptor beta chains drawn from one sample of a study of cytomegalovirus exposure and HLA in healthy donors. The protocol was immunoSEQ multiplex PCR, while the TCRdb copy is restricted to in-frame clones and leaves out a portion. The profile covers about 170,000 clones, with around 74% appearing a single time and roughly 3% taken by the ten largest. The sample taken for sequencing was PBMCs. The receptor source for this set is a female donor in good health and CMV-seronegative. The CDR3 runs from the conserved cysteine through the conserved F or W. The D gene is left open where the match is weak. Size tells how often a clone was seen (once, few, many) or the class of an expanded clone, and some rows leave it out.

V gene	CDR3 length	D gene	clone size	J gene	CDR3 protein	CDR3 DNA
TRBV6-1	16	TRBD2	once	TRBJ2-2	CASSEIAGDNTGELFF	TGTGCCAGCAGTGAAATCGCGGGGGATAACACCGGGGAGCTGTTTTTT
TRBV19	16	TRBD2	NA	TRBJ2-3	CASSILAGGEGDTQYF	TGTGCCAGTAGTATACTAGCGGGAGGGGAGGGAGATACGCAGTATTTT
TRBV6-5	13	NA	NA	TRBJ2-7	CASSYGGTYEQYF	TGTGCCAGCAGTTACGGCGGCACCTACGAGCAGTACTTC
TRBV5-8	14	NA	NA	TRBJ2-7	CASSLTGFSYEQYF	TGTGCCAGCAGCTTGACAGGGTTCAGCTACGAGCAGTACTTC
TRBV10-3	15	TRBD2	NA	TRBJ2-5	CAISDLAGGQETQYF	TGTGCCATCAGTGACTTAGCGGGGGGGCAAGAGACCCAGTACTTC
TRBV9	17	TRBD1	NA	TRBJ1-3	CASSVASQGSGGNTIYF	TGTGCCAGCAGCGTAGCGTCACAGGGGTCTGGTGGAAACACCATATATTTT
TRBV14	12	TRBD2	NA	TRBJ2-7	CASSPREGEQYF	TGTGCCAGCAGCCCAAGGGAGGGCGAGCAGTACTTC
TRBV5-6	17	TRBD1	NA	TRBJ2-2	CASMDMKRQGITGELFF	TGTGCCAGCATGGATATGAAGAGACAGGGCATCACCGGGGAGCTGTTTTTT
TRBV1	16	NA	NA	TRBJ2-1	CTSSQRLAGSYNEQFF	TGCACCAGCAGCCAACGACTAGCGGGATCCTACAATGAGCAGTTCTTC
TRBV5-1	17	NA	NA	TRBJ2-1	CASSLGGGESSYNEQFF	TGCGCCAGCAGCTTGGGCGGCGGGGAGAGCTCCTACAATGAGCAGTTCTTC
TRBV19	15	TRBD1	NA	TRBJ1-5	CASTLYEGANQPQHF	TGTGCCAGTACCCTATACGAGGGGGCCAATCAGCCCCAGCATTTT
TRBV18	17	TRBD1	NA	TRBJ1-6	CASRLTGPGFYNSPLHF	TGTGCCAGCAGACTGACAGGGCCCGGATTCTATAATTCACCCCTCCACTTT
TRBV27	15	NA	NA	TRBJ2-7	CASSLAGQTYYEQYF	TGTGCCAGCAGTTTAGCGGGACAGACTTACTACGAGCAGTACTTC
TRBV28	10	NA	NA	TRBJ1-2	CGSGVYGYTF	TGTGGGAGTGGAGTCTATGGCTACACCTTC
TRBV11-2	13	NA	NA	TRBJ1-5	CASSLAGNQPQHF	TGTGCCAGCAGCTTAGCGGGGAATCAGCCCCAGCATTTT
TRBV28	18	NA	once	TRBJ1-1	CASSFSILEETGNTEAFF	TGTGCCAGCAGTTTTAGTATCCTAGAGGAAACAGGGAACACTGAAGCTTTCTTT
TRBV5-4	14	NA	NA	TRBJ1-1	CASSPQGRDTEAFF	TGTGCCAGCAGCCCCCAGGGAAGGGACACTGAAGCTTTCTTT
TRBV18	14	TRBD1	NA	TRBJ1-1	CASSGTGTNTEAFF	TGTGCCAGCTCAGGGACAGGAACTAACACTGAAGCTTTCTTT
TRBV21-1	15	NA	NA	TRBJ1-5	CASSKLREGQQPQHF	TGTGCCAGCAGCAAACTGAGGGAAGGGCAACAGCCCCAGCATTTT
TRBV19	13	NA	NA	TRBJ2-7	CASSLVSSYEQYF	TGTGCCAGTAGTCTCGTGAGCTCCTACGAGCAGTACTTC
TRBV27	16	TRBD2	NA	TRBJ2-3	CASSIGLAVSTDTQYF	TGTGCCAGCAGTATCGGACTAGCGGTTAGCACAGATACGCAGTATTTT
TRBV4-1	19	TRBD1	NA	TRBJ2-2	CASSQDRNRDRVGTGELFF	TGCGCCAGCAGCCAAGACCGCAACCGGGACAGGGTAGGCACCGGGGAGCTGTTTTTT
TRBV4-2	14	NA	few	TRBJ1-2	CASSPRRFSGGYTF	TGTGCCAGCAGCCCGCGGAGGTTTTCGGGGGGCTACACCTTC
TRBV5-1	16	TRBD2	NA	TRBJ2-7	CASSPLASGRTYEQYF	TGCGCCAGCAGCCCCCTGGCTAGCGGGAGGACCTACGAGCAGTACTTC
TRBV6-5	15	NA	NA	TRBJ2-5	CASSNIAGNQETQYF	TGTGCCAGCAGCAACATTGCGGGTAACCAAGAGACCCAGTACTTC
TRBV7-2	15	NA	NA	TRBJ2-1	CASSQTGFSYNEQFF	TGTGCCAGCAGCCAAACAGGGTTCTCCTACAATGAGCAGTTCTTC
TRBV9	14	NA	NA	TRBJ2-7	CASSVLQGEGEQYF	TGTGCCAGCAGCGTACTACAGGGAGAAGGGGAGCAGTACTTC
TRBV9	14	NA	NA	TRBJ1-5	CASSAGAYPQPQHF	TGTGCCAGCAGCGCAGGGGCTTATCCTCAGCCCCAGCATTTT
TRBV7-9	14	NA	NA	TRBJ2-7	CASSAGRLGYEQYF	TGTGCCAGCAGCGCCGGTAGACTGGGCTACGAGCAGTACTTC
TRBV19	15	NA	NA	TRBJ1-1	CASSINGPGGAEAFF	TGTGCCAGTAGTATAAACGGCCCGGGGGGCGCGGAAGCTTTCTTT
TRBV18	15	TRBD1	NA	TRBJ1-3	CASSPRDRVDGTIYF	TGTGCCAGCTCTCCACGGGACAGGGTCGATGGCACCATATATTTT
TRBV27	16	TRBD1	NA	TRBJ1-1	CASTPQGERRNTEAFF	TGTGCCAGCACCCCTCAGGGGGAGCGACGTAACACTGAAGCTTTCTTT
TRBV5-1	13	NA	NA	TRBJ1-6	CASSITGNSPLHF	TGCGCCAGCAGCATTACAGGGAATTCACCCCTCCACTTT
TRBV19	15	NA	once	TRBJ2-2	CASSIGGQGTGELFF	TGTGCCAGTAGTATCGGGGGGCAAGGCACCGGGGAGCTGTTTTTT
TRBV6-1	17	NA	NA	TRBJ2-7	CASSELGGGRGSYEQYF	TGTGCCAGCAGTGAACTGGGGGGCGGGAGAGGCTCCTACGAGCAGTACTTC
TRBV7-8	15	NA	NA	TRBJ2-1	CASSLGYRGGNEQFF	TGTGCCAGCAGCTTAGGGTACAGGGGAGGAAATGAGCAGTTCTTC
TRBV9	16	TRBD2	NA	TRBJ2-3	CASSVTSGGLTDTQYF	TGTGCCAGCAGCGTTACTAGCGGGGGCTTAACAGATACGCAGTATTTT
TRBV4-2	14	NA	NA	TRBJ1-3	CASSQGGGGNTIYF	TGTGCCAGCAGCCAAGGGGGAGGAGGAAACACCATATATTTT
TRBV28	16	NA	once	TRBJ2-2	CASSLHQDRPTGELFF	TGTGCCAGCAGTCTACACCAGGACAGACCAACCGGGGAGCTGTTTTTT
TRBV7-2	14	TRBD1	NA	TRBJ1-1	CASSLSGGHTEAFF	TGTGCCAGCAGCCTTTCAGGGGGTCACACTGAAGCTTTCTTT
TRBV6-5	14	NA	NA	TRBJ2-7	CASSTPDKSYEQYF	TGTGCCAGCAGCACCCCGGACAAGTCCTACGAGCAGTACTTC
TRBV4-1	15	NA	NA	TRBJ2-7	CASSRSGAFSYEQYF	TGCGCCAGCAGCCGATCTGGGGCCTTCTCCTACGAGCAGTACTTC
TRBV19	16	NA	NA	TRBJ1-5	CASSIEEGVGNQPQHF	TGTGCCAGTAGTATAGAGGAAGGGGTTGGCAATCAGCCCCAGCATTTT
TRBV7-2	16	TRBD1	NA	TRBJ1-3	CASSPQSRGPGNTIYF	TGTGCCAGCAGCCCCCAATCCAGGGGGCCCGGAAACACCATATATTTT
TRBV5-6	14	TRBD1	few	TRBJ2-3	CASSWTGVADTQYF	TGTGCCAGCAGCTGGACAGGGGTCGCAGATACGCAGTATTTT
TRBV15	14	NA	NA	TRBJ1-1	CATSREGGGTEAFF	TGTGCCACCAGCAGAGAGGGGGGGGGCACTGAAGCTTTCTTT
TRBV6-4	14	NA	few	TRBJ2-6	CASKQESGANVLTF	TGTGCCAGCAAACAGGAGTCTGGGGCCAACGTCCTGACTTTC